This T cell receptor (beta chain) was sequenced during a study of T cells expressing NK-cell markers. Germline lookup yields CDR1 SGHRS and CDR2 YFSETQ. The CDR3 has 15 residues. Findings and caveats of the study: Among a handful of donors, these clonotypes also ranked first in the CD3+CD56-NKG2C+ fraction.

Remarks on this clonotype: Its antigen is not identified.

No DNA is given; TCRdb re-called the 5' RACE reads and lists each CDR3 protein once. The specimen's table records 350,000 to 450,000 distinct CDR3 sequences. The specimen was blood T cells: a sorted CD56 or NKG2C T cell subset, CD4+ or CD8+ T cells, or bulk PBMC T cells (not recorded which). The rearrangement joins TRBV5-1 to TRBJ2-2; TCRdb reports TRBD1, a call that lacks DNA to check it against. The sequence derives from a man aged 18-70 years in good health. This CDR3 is CASSSGDTNTGELFF. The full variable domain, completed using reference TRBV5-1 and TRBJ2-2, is KAGVTQTPRYLIKTRGQQVTLSCSPISGHRSVSWYQQTPGQGLQFLFEYFSETQRNKGNFPGRFSGRQFSNSRSEMNVSTLELGDSALYLCASSSGDTNTGELFFGEGSRLTVL.